This T cell receptor (beta chain) was identified in a study of blood T cell repertoires in COVID-19 (dated by TCRdb to 2018 to 2021). The study in broad terms: Samples covering the acute and convalescent phases of COVID-19 were provided by collaborators in the United States, Italy and Spain. The prospective study material was composed of cDNA or gDNA derived from T cells, B-cell-depleted T cells, or PBMCs. Sample metadata almost always included a de-identified subject ID, COVID-19 status, age in years and sex. Samples came from the ongoing ImmuneRACE study (first 160 participants) plus 1,254 subjects from 6 global collaborators. Subjects who had been exposed to COVID-19, were actively infected with it, or had recovered from it provided the deeply sampled blood TCRbeta repertoires that made up the dataset. Where HLA class I and class II types were available, the types were taken from metadata supplied by the sample provider, not from assay-based typing. The repertoires were made available in a free public database intended to serve as a resource for research on the immune response to SARS-CoV-2.

Each collaborating institution followed its own protocols to collect whole blood in K2EDTA tubes. For TCRbeta analysis, collaborator samples were shipped as frozen whole blood, as isolated PBMCs, or as DNA extracted from either sample type. General findings and caveats noted by the study authors: How much clinical and demographic metadata was included differed by source and by participant, and the metadata was provided uncurated.

This clone was seen a few times. The clone's antigen remains unknown. Base qualities are not recorded, but no much larger clone differs from it by a single base. TCRbeta CDR3 regions were amplified from genomic DNA by means of the immunoSEQ Assay, a bias-controlled multiplex PCR. Per the source publication's procedure: The number of nucleated cells in each sample was estimated from the amplification of reference gene primers within the assay. Sequence reads were collapsed and filtered to measure the absolute abundance of every unique TCRbeta CDR3 rearrangement. Productive Simpson clonality was computed per sample as the square root of Simpson's diversity index over productive rearrangements. The clones in this table, taken by TCRdb from immuneACCESS, are in-frame only. Not every clone is retained; where verified, under half of the shortfall comes from an unresolved V gene, and the cause of the rest is unknown. The DNA gave D and trimming, while V, J and clone size come from that table. This sample comprises hundreds of thousands of clones, 86% of them detected only once. The top ten hold roughly 1.4% of the sample.

The CDR3 spans 14 residues, from the cysteine through the phenylalanine. The kept DNA is CDR3 alone, 42 bases in frame from the first base. V drops 0 bases and J drops 3 bases, leaving 8 bases in between. CDR1 MGHRA and CDR2 YSYEKL are derived from the germline V gene. This TCR was sampled from a woman aged 30 to 39 with active or convalescent COVID-19. Specimen: peripheral blood. The chain links TRBV4-1 with TRBJ1-2, with the D gene too uncertain to name. The CDR3 reads CASSQDLGDYGYTF. The DNA sequence reads TGCGCCAGCAGCCAAGATCTCGGAGACTATGGCTACACCTTC.